This entry lists 27 T cell receptor beta chains sequenced from one sample in a study of cytomegalovirus exposure and HLA in healthy donors. TCRdb's table, derived via immunoSEQ multiplex PCR, lists solely in-frame clones and lacks some. Of roughly 56,000 clones in the sample, around nine tenths were seen once. Sequenced: PBMCs. The receptor source for this set is a young man in good health and CMV-seronegative.

The chain combines TRBV28 with TRBJ2-1, with 16 bases identical to TRBD2. The CDR3 contains 17 residues. Germline loops: CDR1 MDHEN, CDR2 SYDVKM. Trimming took 5 bases from V and 8 from J; bases not matched to a gene: 9. CDR3 coding DNA: TGTGCCAGCAGTCCTGTGGCTGGGACTAGCGGGAGGGATGAGCAGTTCTTC. Translation gives CASSPVAGTSGRDEQFF.

The J gene is TRBJ2-3, the V gene TRBV7-2, with TRBD2 identical over 11 bases. J gave up 2 bases and V 11 bases, and 9 bases lay outside the gene matches. Germline CDR1 SGHTA, CDR2 FQGNSA. The CDR3 totals 15 residues. The CDR3 DNA is TGTGCCTCGAGCGGGACTAGCGGTCCCACAGATACGCAGTATTTT. It specifies CASSGTSGPTDTQYF.

The V call is TRBV25-1, the J call TRBJ2-1, with TRBD2 as a possible D gene (5 bases). V was cut by 7 bases and J by 3 bases, with 10 bases left in between. This CDR3 comprises 13 residues. Per germline, CDR1 MGHDK and CDR2 SYGVNS. The CDR3 nucleotides are TGTGCCAGCATGAACGGGAACTACAATGAGCAGTTCTTC. It yields the protein CASMNGNYNEQFF.

The genes are TRBV19 and TRBJ2-3; TRBD2 might be the D (5 bases). The CDR3 covers 14 residues. V lost 2 bases to trimming and J lost 5 bases, with 11 bases between them. Germline CDR1 LNHDA, CDR2 SQIVND (reference sequence). Written as DNA, the CDR3 is TGTGCCAGTAGTATACTAAACCGGGGAGATACGCAGTATTTT. Residues: CASSILNRGDTQYF.

The rearrangement joins TRBV6-6 to TRBJ1-2; no firm D call. The CDR3 length is 14 residues. CDR1 is MNHNY, CDR2 SVGAGI, per germline (reference sequence). The ends were cut back, 2 bases at V and 4 bases at J, with 11 bases in the middle. The CDR3 region has the DNA TGTGCCAGCAGTTACGCGGGGTCTGCCTATGGCTACACCTTC. Its translation: CASSYAGSAYGYTF.

This clone was found once. V gene TRBV6-5 combines with J gene TRBJ1-1; no reliable D call. In germline, CDR1 is MNHEY, CDR2 SVGAGI. V lost 6 bases and J lost 1, with 15 bases in between. CDR3 length equals 15 residues. The CDR3 here is CASSLHGEGNTEAFF. The CDR3 DNA reads TGTGCCAGCAGCCTACACGGGGAGGGGAACACTGAAGCTTTCTTT.

The chain recombines TRBV6-4 with TRBJ2-3, with 10 bases aligning to TRBD2. CDR1 and CDR2 (germline): MRHNA, SNTAGT. V lost 2 bases, J lost 5 bases, and 7 bases stayed unmatched. This CDR3 is built from 16 residues. The CDR3 coding sequence is TGTGCCAGCAGTGACACACCAGCGGGAGGGGGAGATACGCAGTATTTT. This encodes CASSDTPAGGGDTQYF.

The chain carries TRBV19 and TRBJ2-7, with 7 bases identical to TRBD2. CDR3 length equals 16 residues. Germline assignment: CDR1 LNHDA and CDR2 SQIVND (reference sequence). The V segment lost 5 bases and the J segment 2 bases; nucleotides outside the gene matches: 12. This CDR3 is CASSSGGRTIPYEQYF. CDR3 coding DNA: TGTGCCAGTAGTTCGGGAGGACGGACTATCCCCTACGAGCAGTACTTC.

Only one count was recorded for this clone. The V call is TRBV10-1, the J call TRBJ2-2; D unresolved. Trimming pared 3 bases from V and 4 bases from J, leaving 15 bases between. CDR1 is WNHNN and CDR2 is SYGVQD in the germline V gene (reference sequence). This CDR3 region has 16 residues. CDR3 in amino acids: CASSDHQSGGTGELFF. CDR3 in DNA: TGCGCCAGCAGTGATCACCAATCGGGTGGCACCGGGGAGCTGTTTTTT.

The chain recombines TRBV10-3 with TRBJ2-2; 10 nucleotides match TRBD1. The ends lost 9 bases at V and 0 bases at J; junction bases unmatched: 4. Per germline, CDR1 ENHRY and CDR2 SYGVKD. This CDR3 spans 15 amino acids. The CDR3 reads CAIETGGANTGELFF. The CDR3 DNA is TGTGCCATAGAGACAGGGGGCGCGAACACCGGGGAGCTGTTTTTT.

This rearrangement joins TRBV9 to TRBJ1-1; 7 bases fit TRBD1. After removal of 4 bases from V and 5 bases from J, the junction contained 5 bases not matched to a gene. This CDR3 contains 13 residues. Germline V lookup: CDR1 SGDLS, CDR2 YYNGEE. The CDR3 nucleotides are TGTGCCAGCAGCTCAACAGGGGAAACTGAAGCTTTCTTT. Encoded protein: CASSSTGETEAFF.

This clone came up once. The chain employs TRBV9 and TRBJ2-3; 13 bases are a match to TRBD2. Per germline, CDR1 SGDLS and CDR2 YYNGEE. After removal of 3 bases from V and 0 bases from J, the junction contained 7 bases not matched to a gene. This CDR3 has 18 amino acids. For the CDR3, the DNA is TGTGCCAGCAGCGCGCGAGGGACTAGCGGGATTAGCACAGATACGCAGTATTTT. This translates into CASSARGTSGISTDTQYF.

The V call is TRBV7-9, the J call TRBJ2-7; 9 bases map to TRBD1. The CDR3 contains 13 residues. The V segment lost 5 bases and the J segment 6 bases; nucleotides outside the gene matches: 5. Looked up from germline, CDR1 is SEHNR and CDR2 is FQNEAQ (reference sequence). This CDR3 is CASSLPDRGEQYF. The DNA for the CDR3 is TGTGCCAGCAGCCTCCCGGACAGGGGCGAGCAGTACTTC.

In the case of this clone: Mismatch with germline at one junction end may stem from a read error. V usage is TRBV13 and J usage is TRBJ2-7, with 15 bases that match TRBD2. This CDR3 has 16 residues. Germline CDR1 reads PRHDT; CDR2 reads FYEKMQ (reference sequence). For the CDR3, the DNA is TGTGCCAGCAGCCTAGGACTAGCGGGAGGGCCCTTCGAGCAGTACTTC. It encodes CASSLGLAGGPFEQYF. The variable domain in full, with the rest retrieved from reference TRBV13 and TRBJ2-7, is AAGVIQSPRHLIKEKRETATLKCYPIPRHDTVYWYQQGPGQDPQFLISFYEKMQSDKGSIPDRFSAQQFSDYHSELNMSSLELGDSALYFCASSLGLAGGPFEQYFGPGTRLTVT.

The V call is TRBV29-1, the J call TRBJ1-1; 7 bases are a match to TRBD1. CDR3 length: 14 residues. The ends lost 4 bases at V and 0 bases at J; junction bases unmatched: 5. Germline V gives CDR1 SQVTM, CDR2 ANQGSEA. Written as DNA, the CDR3 is TGCAGCGTTGGGAACAGGGGAATGAACACTGAAGCTTTCTTT. Translated, it gives CSVGNRGMNTEAFF. Full variable domain (outside the CDR3, taken from reference TRBV29-1 and TRBJ1-1): SAVISQKPSRDICQRGTSLTIQCQVDSQVTMMFWYRQQPGQSLTLIATANQGSEATYESGFVIDKFPISRPNLTFSTLTVSNMSPEDSSIYLCSVGNRGMNTEAFFGQGTRLTVV.

The rearrangement links TRBV29-1 to TRBJ2-5; tentatively, D is TRBD2 (7 bases). Per the germline V gene, CDR1 is SQVTM and CDR2 is ANQGSEA. The CDR3 length is 14 residues. The germline V and J ends were trimmed by 5 bases and 5 bases, with 18 bases remaining between them. The chain's CDR3 is CSVSIGRGGETQYF. The CDR3 nucleotides are TGCAGCGTTTCGATAGGAAGGGGGGGGGAGACCCAGTACTTC.

The chain is built from TRBV11-2 and TRBJ2-5; 10 bases fit TRBD2. There are 16 residues in the CDR3. V dropped 3 bases and J dropped 1; count of bases not matched to a gene: 5. The germline V gene has CDR1 SGHAT and CDR2 FQNNGV. The CDR3 loop reads CASSFRTSGVQETQYF. CDR3 sequence (DNA): TGTGCCAGCAGCTTCCGGACTAGCGGAGTCCAAGAGACCCAGTACTTC.

The chain joins TRBV7-6 to TRBJ2-1, with TRBD2 as a possible D gene (7 bases). Germline V lookup: CDR1 SGHVS, CDR2 FNYEAQ. V was clipped by 1 base and J by 0 bases, with 13 bases between them. This CDR3 comprises 17 residues. CDR3 sequence: CASSLEGGTLSYNEQFF. CDR3 nucleotides: TGTGCCAGCAGCTTAGAGGGGGGGACTCTCTCCTACAATGAGCAGTTCTTC.

This clone is labeled medium-sized. The CDR3: CASSEAQTGGYEQYF. CDR3 bases: TGTGCCAGCAGTGAAGCTCAAACAGGGGGCTACGAGCAGTACTTC. V and J are TRBV6-1 and TRBJ2-7; 8 nucleotides line up with TRBD1. V dropped 0 bases and J dropped 3; count of bases not matched to a gene: 4. Germline CDR1 and CDR2: MNHNS and SASEGT. The CDR3 loop spans 15 amino acids.

The chain carries TRBV7-2 and TRBJ2-5; D is unresolved. V was pared by 0 bases and J by 5 bases, with 16 bases between. The length of the CDR3 is 16 residues. Germline lookup yields CDR1 SGHTA and CDR2 FQGNSA. The CDR3 loop is CASSLASASRWETQYF. CDR3 coding DNA: TGTGCCAGCAGCTTAGCGTCGGCTTCTAGGTGGGAGACCCAGTACTTC.

V gene TRBV6-1 combines with J gene TRBJ2-7, with TRBD2 matching over 15 bases. The J segment lost 4 bases and the V segment lost 7 bases, leaving 5 bases of the junction unmatched. CDR1 is MNHNS and CDR2 is SASEGT in the germline V gene. The CDR3 has 15 residues. The CDR3 DNA reads TGTGCCAGCATTCTTGGACTAGCGGGAGGGTACGAGCAGTACTTC. Residues: CASILGLAGGYEQYF.

The genes are TRBV27 and TRBJ2-2; 8 nucleotides match TRBD2. Unmatched junction bases numbered 2, after V lost 6 bases and J lost 5 bases. Germline CDR1 and CDR2: MNHEY and SMNVEV (reference sequence). The CDR3 consists of 13 residues. DNA of the CDR3: TGTGCCAGCAGACTAGCGGCGACCGGGGAGCTGTTTTTT. Protein: CASRLAATGELFF.

V is TRBV11-2 and J is TRBJ2-5; D is ambiguous. Trimming took 8 bases from V and 2 from J, leaving 9 bases between them. Per germline, CDR1 SGHAT and CDR2 FQNNGV. The CDR3 has 12 residues. The CDR3 sequence is CASRALQETQYF. In nucleotides, the CDR3 is TGTGCCAGCCGTGCGCTACAAGAGACCCAGTACTTC.

The chain has TRBV6-1 and TRBJ2-2; 11 nucleotides match TRBD2. CDR3 length equals 15 residues. V dropped 4 bases and J dropped 6; count of bases not matched to a gene: 4. Germline V CDR1 and CDR2: MNHNS, SASEGT. The CDR3 coding sequence is TGTGCCAGCAGTGTGGCTAGCGGGAGGTCCGGGGAGCTGTTTTTT. Its protein product is CASSVASGRSGELFF.

The chain joins TRBV19 to TRBJ2-3; D perhaps matches TRBD1 (6 bases). The CDR3 has 14 amino acids. Trimming left V 6 bases short and J 8 bases short, with 18 bases between. The V gene's germline CDR1 is LNHDA and CDR2 SQIVND (reference sequence). CDR3 region: CASRTRGQPSTQYF. The CDR3 DNA follows: TGTGCCAGTAGAACCCGGGGACAACCTAGTACGCAGTATTTT.

The chain links TRBV6-5 to TRBJ1-5; TRBD1 matches 7 bases. The CDR3 loop spans 14 amino acids. With V trimmed by 5 bases and J by 8 bases, 9 bases remained unmatched. Germline V gene lookup returns CDR1 MNHEY and CDR2 SVGAGI. The CDR3 bases are TGTGCCAGCAGTGCAGGACAGGTGGCTGAGCCCCAGCATTTT. It codes for CASSAGQVAEPQHF.

The rearrangement uses TRBV28 and TRBJ2-7; 8 nucleotides line up with TRBD1. Germline V gene data show CDR1 as MDHEN and CDR2 as SYDVKM. With V trimmed by 5 bases and J by 4 bases, 1 base remained unmatched. The CDR3 sequence is 12 residues long. In DNA, the CDR3 is TGTGCCAGCAGTCGACAGGGGTACGAGCAGTACTTC. This gives the protein CASSRQGYEQYF.